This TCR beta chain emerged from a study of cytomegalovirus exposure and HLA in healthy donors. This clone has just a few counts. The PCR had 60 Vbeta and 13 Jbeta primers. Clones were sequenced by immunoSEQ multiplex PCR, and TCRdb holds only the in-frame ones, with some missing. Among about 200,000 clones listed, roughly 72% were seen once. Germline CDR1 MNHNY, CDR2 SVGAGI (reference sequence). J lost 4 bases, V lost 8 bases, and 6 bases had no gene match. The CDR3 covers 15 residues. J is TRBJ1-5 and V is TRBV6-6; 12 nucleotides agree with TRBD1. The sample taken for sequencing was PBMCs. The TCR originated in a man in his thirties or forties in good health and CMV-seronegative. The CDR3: CASAGTGGGNQPQHF. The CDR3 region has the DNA TGTGCCAGCGCCGGGACAGGGGGCGGAAATCAGCCCCAGCATTTT.